The clone carrying this T cell receptor (beta chain) showed up many times. Its antigen is as yet unknown. The data are from a study of human T cells and chemical hapten exposure. Study context: Investigators sensitized roughly 2 cm by roughly 2 cm of upper inner arm skin with 2% DPC. General study results and limits: Sensitization with DPC brought no change to TCRs above 1 in 1000 in frequency.

Time point of the sample: patch test 1, 2 weeks after DPC sensitization. Treatment indicated: therapeutic diphenylcyclopropenone sensitization with weekly scalp DPC. The study's library attached unique molecular identifiers to single cDNA molecules. Study processing details: Samples contained a median of about 96,000 TCRs, with a range of about 23,224 to 700,000. MiXCR, applied by TCRdb to the RACE reads, yields one record per CDR3 protein. TCRdb's processing, not the authors' own work, is the source of the V and J calls. The repertoire includes about 110,000 distinct CDR3 sequences, about 10% of them detected once, and roughly 3.5% sits in the top ten. The CDR3 contains 14 residues. V was clipped by 6 bases and J by 1 base, with 15 bases between them. Germline CDR1 DFQATT, CDR2 SNEGSKA (reference sequence).

Here the sequenced sample was whole blood, taken in connection with sensitization to the hapten diphenylcyclopropenone (DPC). This receptor was identified in a woman in her 40s with alopecia areata. Some clones in this sample may be carry-over from other donors' samples. The genes are TRBV20-1 and TRBJ1-1; D not resolved. CDR3 region: CSAPDGRQNTEAFF. The CDR3 DNA reads as TGCAGTGCCCCGGACGGACGGCAGAACACTGAAGCTTTCTTT.